The clone carrying this T cell receptor beta chain was observed once. The antigen is not known. V was clipped by 0 bases and J by 0 bases, with 7 bases between them. The CDR3 runs 14 residues. Germline loops: CDR1 SGDLS, CDR2 YYNGEE. The data were obtained in a study of beta chain features in type 1 diabetes. For the study at large: All of the samples together had 95 million to 140 million sorted cells examined.

General study points: Shorter templates might be favored by PCR, and equally so in patients and in controls. Among patients with Type 1 diabetes, TCRB CDR3s were moderately but significantly shorter in every one of the four CD4+ subsets.

Donors underwent one heparinised blood draw, 95 to 150 mL on average. Purity (above 95%) was reached by all sorted populations. Every isolated RNA sample was fully reverse transcribed, so sequencing captured expressed TCRB transcripts. Produced via immunoSEQ multiplex PCR; TCRdb's table is partial and in-frame only. The repertoire has tens of thousands of clones, about 50% of them found once; the top ten carry roughly 0.7%. The rearrangement links TRBV9 to TRBJ2-7; no clear D gene. The sequencing input was central memory CD4+ T cells from blood. This clonotype was sampled from a man aged 30 to 39 with type 1 diabetes. CDR3 nucleotides: TGTGCCAGCAGCGTAGCTTCGAGCTCCTACGAGCAGTACTTC. Translating gives CASSVASSSYEQYF.